The present T cell receptor beta chain was sequenced within a study of cytomegalovirus exposure and HLA in healthy donors. Points from the study as a whole: In a later analysis, TCR beta V- and J-gene trimming showed a link to a missense DCLRE1C variant. It is likely that the observed cluster of highly shared sequence variants was a sequencing artifact. CMV serostatus stood as the only immune exposure information on hand.

Trimming at V came to 5 bases and at J to 5 bases, leaving 15 bases not matched to a gene. Germline assignment: CDR1 SGHTA and CDR2 FQGTGA. This CDR3 is 16 amino acids long. A multiplex PCR was run with 60 Vbeta primers and 13 Jbeta primers. The table came from immunoSEQ multiplex PCR; TCRdb's copy has only in-frame clones and leaves some out. The sample records over 200,000 clones, 78% being singletons. To note about this clone: Its antigen is unknown.

This sequence originates from a male donor in good health and CMV-seronegative. Specimen: PBMCs. This rearrangement joins TRBV7-3 to TRBJ2-7; 7 nucleotides align to TRBD1. DNA of the CDR3: TGTGCCAGCAGCCCTGAGGGGGCCAGGGCGCTCAACGAGCAGTACTTC. Its protein is CASSPEGARALNEQYF.